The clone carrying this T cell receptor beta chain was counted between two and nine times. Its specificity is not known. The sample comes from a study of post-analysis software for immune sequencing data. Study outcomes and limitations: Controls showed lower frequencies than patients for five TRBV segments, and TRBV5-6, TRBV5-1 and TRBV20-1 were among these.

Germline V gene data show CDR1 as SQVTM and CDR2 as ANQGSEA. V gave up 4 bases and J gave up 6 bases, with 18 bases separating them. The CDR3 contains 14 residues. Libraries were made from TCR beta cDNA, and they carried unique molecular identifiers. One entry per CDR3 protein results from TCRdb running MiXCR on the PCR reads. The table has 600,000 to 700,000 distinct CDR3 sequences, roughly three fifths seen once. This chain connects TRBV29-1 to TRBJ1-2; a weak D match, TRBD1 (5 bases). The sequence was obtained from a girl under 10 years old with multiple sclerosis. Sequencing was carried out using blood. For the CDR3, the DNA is TGCAGCGTTGTCCGACAGTCCCATGTGGATGGCTACACCTTC. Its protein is CSVVRQSHVDGYTF. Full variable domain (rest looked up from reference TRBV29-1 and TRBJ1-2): SAVISQKPSRDICQRGTSLTIQCQVDSQVTMMFWYRQQPGQSLTLIATANQGSEATYESGFVIDKFPISRPNLTFSTLTVSNMSPEDSSIYLCSVVRQSHVDGYTFGSGTRLTVV.